This T cell receptor (beta chain) appears in the sequencing data of a study of blood T cell repertoires in COVID-19. Study-level information: Sites in the United States, Italy and Spain provided acute and convalescent COVID-19 samples. From T cells, B-cell-depleted T cells, or PBMCs came the material, which was cDNA or gDNA.

Libraries were prepared by immunoSEQ multiplex PCR; TCRdb keeps only in-frame clonotypes and omits some of them. The table lists around 260,000 clones, approximately 84% of them singletons. Seattle researchers signed up patients amid active infection and tracked them longitudinally. The CDR3 extends over 16 amino acids. V was shortened by 4 bases and J by 2 bases, with 15 bases between the two germline ends. CDR1 is LNHNV, CDR2 YYDKDF, per germline (reference sequence). The sample was peripheral blood. The sequence derives from a person aged 70 to 79 with COVID-19, enrolled during active disease. The V call is TRBV15, the J call TRBJ1-5; D ambiguous. CDR3 nucleotides: TGTGCCACCAGCAAGGGAGGGCGTAGGGGCAATCAGCCCCAGCATTTT. Amino acids: CATSKGGRRGNQPQHF.